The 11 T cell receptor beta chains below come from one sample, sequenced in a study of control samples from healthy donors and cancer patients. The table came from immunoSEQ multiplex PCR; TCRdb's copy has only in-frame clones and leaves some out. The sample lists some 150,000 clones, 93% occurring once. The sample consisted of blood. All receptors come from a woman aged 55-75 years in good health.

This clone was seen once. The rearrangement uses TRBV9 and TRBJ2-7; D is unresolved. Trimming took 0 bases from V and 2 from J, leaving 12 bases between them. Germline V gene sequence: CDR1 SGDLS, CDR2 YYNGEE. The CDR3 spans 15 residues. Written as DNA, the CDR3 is TGTGCCAGCAGCGTAGATCTTGGCAGAGCCTACGAGCAGTACTTC. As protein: CASSVDLGRAYEQYF. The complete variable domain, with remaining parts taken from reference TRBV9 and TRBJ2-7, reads DSGVTQTPKHLITATGQRVTLRCSPRSGDLSVYWYQQSLDQGLQFLIQYYNGEERAKGNILERFSAQQFPDLHSELNLSSLELGDSALYFCASSVDLGRAYEQYFGPGTRLTVT.

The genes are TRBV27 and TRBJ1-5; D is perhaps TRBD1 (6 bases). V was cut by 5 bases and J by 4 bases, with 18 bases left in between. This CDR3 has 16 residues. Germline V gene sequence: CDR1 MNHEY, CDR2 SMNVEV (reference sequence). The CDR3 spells CASSPIDRGLNQPQHF. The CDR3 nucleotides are TGTGCCAGCAGTCCCATCGACCGGGGGCTGAATCAGCCCCAGCATTTT.

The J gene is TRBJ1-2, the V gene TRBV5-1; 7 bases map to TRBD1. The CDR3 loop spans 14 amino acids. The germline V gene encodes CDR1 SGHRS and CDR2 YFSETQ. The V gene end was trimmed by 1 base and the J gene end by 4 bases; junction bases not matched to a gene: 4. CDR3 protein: CASSLSGDSYGYTF. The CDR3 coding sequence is TGCGCCAGCAGCTTGTCTGGGGACAGCTATGGCTACACCTTC.

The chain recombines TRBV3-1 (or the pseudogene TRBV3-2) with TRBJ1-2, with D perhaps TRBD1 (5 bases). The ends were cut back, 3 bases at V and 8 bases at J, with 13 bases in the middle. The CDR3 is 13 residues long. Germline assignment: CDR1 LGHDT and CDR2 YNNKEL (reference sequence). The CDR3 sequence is CASSHLDKEGYTF. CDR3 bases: TGTGCCAGCAGCCACCTGGACAAGGAGGGCTACACCTTC.

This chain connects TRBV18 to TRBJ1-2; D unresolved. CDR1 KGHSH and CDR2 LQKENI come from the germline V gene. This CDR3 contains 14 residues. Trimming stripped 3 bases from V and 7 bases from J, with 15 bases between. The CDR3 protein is CASSPLFGEGGYTF. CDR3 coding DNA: TGTGCCAGCTCACCCCTCTTCGGGGAGGGTGGCTACACCTTC.

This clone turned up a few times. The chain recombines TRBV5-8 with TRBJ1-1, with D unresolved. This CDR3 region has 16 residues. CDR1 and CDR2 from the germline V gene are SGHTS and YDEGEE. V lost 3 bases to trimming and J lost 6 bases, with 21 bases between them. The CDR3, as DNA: TGTGCCAGCAGCTCCAATCAAGGGAGCTCCCGCTCTGAAGCTTTCTTT. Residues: CASSSNQGSSRSEAFF.

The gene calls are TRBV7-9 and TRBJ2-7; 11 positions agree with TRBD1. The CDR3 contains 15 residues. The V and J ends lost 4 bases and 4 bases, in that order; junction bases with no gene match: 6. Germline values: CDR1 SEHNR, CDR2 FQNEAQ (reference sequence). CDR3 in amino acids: CASSWGTGGPYEQYF. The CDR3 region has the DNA TGTGCCAGCAGCTGGGGGACAGGGGGTCCGTACGAGCAGTACTTC.

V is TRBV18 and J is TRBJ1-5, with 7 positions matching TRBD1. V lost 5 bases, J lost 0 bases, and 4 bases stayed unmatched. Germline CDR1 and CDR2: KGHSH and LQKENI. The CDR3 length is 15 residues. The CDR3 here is CASSSQGDSNQPQHF. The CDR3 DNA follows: TGTGCCAGCTCATCTCAGGGGGATAGCAATCAGCCCCAGCATTTT.

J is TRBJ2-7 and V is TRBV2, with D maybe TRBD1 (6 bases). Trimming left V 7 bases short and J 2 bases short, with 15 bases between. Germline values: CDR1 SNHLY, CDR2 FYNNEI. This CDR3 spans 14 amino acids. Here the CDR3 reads CASKFQGGPYEQYF. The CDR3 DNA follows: TGTGCCAGCAAGTTTCAAGGGGGACCCTACGAGCAGTACTTC.

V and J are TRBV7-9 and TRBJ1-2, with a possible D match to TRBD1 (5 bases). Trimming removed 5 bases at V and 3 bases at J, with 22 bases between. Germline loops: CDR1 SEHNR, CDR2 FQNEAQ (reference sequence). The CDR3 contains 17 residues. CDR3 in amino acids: CASSQLFGQGLDYGYTF. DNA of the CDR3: TGTGCCAGCAGCCAACTTTTCGGGCAGGGTCTGGACTATGGCTACACCTTC. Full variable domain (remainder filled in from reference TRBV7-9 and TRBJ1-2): DTGVSQNPRHKITKRGQNVTFRCDPISEHNRLYWYRQTLGQGPEFLTYFQNEAQLEKSRLLSDRFSAERPKGSFSTLEIQRTEQGDSAMYLCASSQLFGQGLDYGYTFGSGTRLTVV.

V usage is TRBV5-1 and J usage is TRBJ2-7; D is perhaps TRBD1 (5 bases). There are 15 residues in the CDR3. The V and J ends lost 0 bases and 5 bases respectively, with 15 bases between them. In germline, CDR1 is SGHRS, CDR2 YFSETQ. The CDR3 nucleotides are TGCGCCAGCAGCTTGGAGGGGTCGTTACTAAACGAGCAGTACTTC. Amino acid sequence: CASSLEGSLLNEQYF.